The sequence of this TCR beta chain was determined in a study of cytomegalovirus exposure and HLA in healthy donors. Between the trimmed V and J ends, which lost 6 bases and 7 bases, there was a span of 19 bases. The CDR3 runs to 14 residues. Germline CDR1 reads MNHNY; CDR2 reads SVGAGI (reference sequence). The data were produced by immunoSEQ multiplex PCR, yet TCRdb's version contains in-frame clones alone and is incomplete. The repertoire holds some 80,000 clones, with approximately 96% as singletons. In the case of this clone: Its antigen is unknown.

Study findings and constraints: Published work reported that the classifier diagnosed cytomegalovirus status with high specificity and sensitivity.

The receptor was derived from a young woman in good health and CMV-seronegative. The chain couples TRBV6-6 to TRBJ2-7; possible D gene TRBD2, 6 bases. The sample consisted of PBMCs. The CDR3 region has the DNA TGTGCCAGCAGGCTCCCCACAGGTGCGGGGGAGCAGTACTTC. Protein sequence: CASRLPTGAGEQYF.